The 27 T cell receptor beta chains below come from one sample, sequenced in a study of beta chain features in type 1 diabetes. What was sequenced were expressed TCRB transcripts, since all of the isolated RNA had been reverse transcribed. The assay was immunoSEQ multiplex PCR, and TCRdb's table has in-frame clones only and misses some. In the table there are roughly 230,000 clones, over 7.5% of which are singletons. The specimen was naive CD4+ T cells from blood. The receptor set was obtained from a woman aged 18-29 years in good health.

This clone was recorded a few times. The rearrangement joins TRBV19 to TRBJ2-7; 8 positions agree with TRBD2. Germline V gives CDR1 LNHDA, CDR2 SQIVND (reference sequence). This CDR3 is 15 amino acids long. The J segment lost 3 bases and the V segment lost 0 bases, leaving 4 bases of the junction unmatched. The CDR3 region has the DNA TGTGCCAGTAGTATAGAAGGCGGGAGGATCTACGAGCAGTACTTC. As protein: CASSIEGGRIYEQYF.

This clone was counted only a few times. The rearrangement joins TRBV25-1 to TRBJ2-5; 9 bases fit TRBD1. This CDR3 has 13 amino acids. Germline V gives CDR1 MGHDK, CDR2 SYGVNS. Trimming cost V 5 bases and J 7 bases; bases outside gene matches: 5. CDR3 nucleotides: TGTGCCAGCAGTACAGGGGGCTGGGGGACCCAGTACTTC. Translation: CASSTGGWGTQYF. Drawing the rest from reference TRBV25-1 and TRBJ2-5, the complete variable domain is EADIYQTPRYLVIGTGKKITLECSQTMGHDKMYWYQQDPGMELHLIHYSYGVNSTEKGDLSSESTVSRIRTEHFPLTLESARPSHTSQYLCASSTGGWGTQYFGPGTRLLVL.

The chain employs TRBV5-4 and TRBJ1-1, with a weak D call TRBD1 (5 bases). CDR1 is SGHNT and CDR2 is YYREEE in the germline V gene (reference sequence). The CDR3 runs to 12 residues. The V and J ends lost 2 bases and 11 bases respectively, with 13 bases between them. CDR3 in amino acids: CASSLPGFRAFF. The CDR3 bases are TGTGCCAGCAGCTTACCAGGGTTTCGGGCTTTCTTT.

This clone turned up a few times. J is TRBJ2-6 and V is TRBV9; D is uncertain. Trimming shortened V by 0 bases and J by 0 bases, and 13 bases separated the two germline ends. This CDR3 has 18 amino acids. Germline lookup yields CDR1 SGDLS and CDR2 YYNGEE. The CDR3 nucleotides are TGTGCCAGCAGCGTAGCTAGGCATAGCCTCTCTGGGGCCAACGTCCTGACTTTC. Amino acid sequence: CASSVARHSLSGANVLTF.

The gene calls are TRBV6-1 and TRBJ1-2; 9 bases map to TRBD1. After removal of 6 bases from V and 5 bases from J, the junction contained 4 bases not matched to a gene. CDR3 length: 13 amino acids. Germline V gene sequence: CDR1 MNHNS, CDR2 SASEGT. CDR3 protein: CASSVGTGYGYTF. The CDR3 DNA sequence: TGTGCCAGCAGCGTCGGGACAGGGTATGGCTACACCTTC.

V and J are TRBV6-1 and TRBJ2-2; D possibly corresponds to TRBD2 (6 bases). The CDR3 is 14 residues long. Trimming took 6 bases from V and 2 from J, leaving 10 bases between them. CDR1 MNHNS and CDR2 SASEGT come from the germline V gene. CDR3 in amino acids: CASSIGRNTGELFF. The CDR3 bases are TGTGCCAGCAGCATCGGGAGAAACACCGGGGAGCTGTTTTTT.

The V call is TRBV18, the J call TRBJ1-2, with D possibly being TRBD1 (5 bases). Germline V CDR1 and CDR2: KGHSH, LQKENI. This CDR3 contains 15 residues. Trimming removed 1 base at V and 8 bases at J, with 17 bases between. CDR3 nucleotides: TGTGCCAGCTCACCACAGCAGGGCCCCCCTCGGGGCTACACCTTC. Protein product: CASSPQQGPPRGYTF.

This clone was counted a few times. The chain links TRBV5-1 to TRBJ1-1, with a weak D call TRBD1 (5 bases). The V end lost 0 bases, the J end lost 5 bases, and 14 bases lay between the germline ends. The length of the CDR3 is 15 residues. Germline loops: CDR1 SGHRS, CDR2 YFSETQ. DNA of the CDR3: TGCGCCAGCAGCTTGGCTATCCCCAGGGTAACTGAAGCTTTCTTT. Translation: CASSLAIPRVTEAFF.

This clone turned up a few times. The chain carries TRBV5-1 and TRBJ2-3, with 9 bases that match TRBD1. The CDR3 is 16 residues long. The germline V gene has CDR1 SGHRS and CDR2 YFSETQ. V was pared by 0 bases and J by 4 bases, with 6 bases of the junction left unmatched. The CDR3, as DNA: TGCGCCAGCAGCTTGGCCAGGACAGGGGCGTCAGATACGCAGTATTTT. Translation: CASSLARTGASDTQYF.

The CDR3 DNA is TGCAGCGTTGTGGGGACAGGGGTAAAACGGGTTTCCTACGAGCAGTACTTC. It specifies CSVVGTGVKRVSYEQYF. The chain has TRBV29-1 and TRBJ2-7, with 10 bases matching TRBD1. CDR3 length: 17 residues. The trim removed 4 bases at V and 1 base at J, leaving 13 bases unmatched. Germline V CDR1 and CDR2: SQVTM, ANQGSEA.

This clone came up a few times. The sample contains more than one DNA sequence encoding this CDR3. V gene TRBV5-1 combines with J gene TRBJ2-5; no firm D call. V lost 0 bases to trimming and J lost 5 bases, with 5 bases between them. The CDR3 sequence is 12 residues long. Germline-derived CDR1 and CDR2 are SGHRS and YFSETQ. CDR3 sequence reads: CASSLARETQYF. Here the CDR3 DNA reads TGCGCCAGCAGCTTGGCACGGGAGACCCAGTACTTC.

The chain employs TRBV18 and TRBJ2-5; 10 bases are a match to TRBD1. Germline V lookup: CDR1 KGHSH, CDR2 LQKENI. This CDR3 region has 15 residues. V shed 5 bases and J 5 bases; nucleotides not matched to a gene: 8. The CDR3 is CASSTGTGVSETQYF. DNA of the CDR3: TGTGCCAGCTCAACCGGGACAGGGGTGTCGGAGACCCAGTACTTC.

The V gene is TRBV30, the J gene TRBJ1-2; D is unresolved. Trimming removed 4 bases at V and 0 bases at J, with 6 bases between. Germline V gene lookup returns CDR1 GTSNPN and CDR2 SVGIG (reference sequence). The CDR3 is 12 residues long. Written as DNA, the CDR3 is TGTGCCTGGACGGGGACTAACTATGGCTACACCTTC. Encoded protein: CAWTGTNYGYTF.

This clone was counted between two and nine times. The V call is TRBV9, the J call TRBJ2-3; the D gene is possibly TRBD2 (5 bases). This CDR3 has 15 residues. The germline CDR1 and CDR2 sequences are SGDLS and YYNGEE. The V end lost 1 base, the J end lost 1 base, and 10 bases lay between the germline ends. The CDR3 sequence is CASSVTGLRTDTQYF. The CDR3 region has the DNA TGTGCCAGCAGCGTAACGGGATTACGCACAGATACGCAGTATTTT.

The sample holds a few counts of this clone. V usage is TRBV25-1 and J usage is TRBJ2-1, with 9 nucleotides matching TRBD1. CDR1 and CDR2 (germline): MGHDK, SYGVNS. The CDR3 is 15 amino acids. V trimming: 1 base; J trimming: 8 bases; junction bases outside the gene matches: 6. Written as DNA, the CDR3 is TGTGCCAGCAGTGAATCTAGGACAGGGGTCCATGAGCAGTTCTTC. Translated, it gives CASSESRTGVHEQFF.

This sequence joins TRBV11-2 and TRBJ1-2; 7 bases map to TRBD1. The CDR3 totals 15 residues. CDR1 is SGHAT, CDR2 FQNNGV, per germline. The V gene end was trimmed by 4 bases and the J gene end by 4 bases; junction bases not matched to a gene: 9. The CDR3 region has the DNA TGTGCCAGCAGCTCCCTGAGGGGGCGCGCCTATGGCTACACCTTC. Amino acids: CASSSLRGRAYGYTF.

This sequence joins TRBV11-2 and TRBJ2-3; TRBD2 matches at 8 bases. The junction had 14 bases not matched to a gene; V was cut back by 0 bases and J by 6 bases. This CDR3 has 18 amino acids. Looked up from germline, CDR1 is SGHAT and CDR2 is FQNNGV. This CDR3 reads CASSLDLGAGASTDTQYF. The CDR3 region has the DNA TGTGCCAGCAGCTTAGATCTAGGAGCGGGAGCGTCAACCGATACGCAGTATTTT. The whole variable domain, remainder taken from reference TRBV11-2 and TRBJ2-3, is EAGVAQSPRYKIIEKRQSVAFWCNPISGHATLYWYQQILGQGPKLLIQFQNNGVVDDSQLPKDRFSAERLKGVDSTLKIQPAKLEDSAVYLCASSLDLGAGASTDTQYFGPGTRLTVL.

This clone has a handful of counts. The V and J genes are TRBV4-1 and TRBJ1-1; D is possibly TRBD1 (6 bases). The V gene's germline CDR1 is MGHRA and CDR2 YSYEKL. This CDR3 has 15 residues. V was pared by 0 bases and J by 1 base, with 9 bases between. The CDR3 loop reads CASSQDNRENTEAFF. The CDR3 DNA is TGCGCCAGCAGCCAAGACAACAGGGAGAACACTGAAGCTTTCTTT.

V gene TRBV6-5 combines with J gene TRBJ2-1; 8 bases are a match to TRBD2. The CDR3 sequence is 12 residues long. Germline CDR1 is MNHEY and CDR2 is SVGAGI. V shed 7 bases, J shed 9 bases, and the junction held 5 bases outside the gene matches. The CDR3 spells CASTKAGAEQFF. CDR3 in DNA: TGTGCCAGCACCAAAGCGGGGGCTGAGCAGTTCTTC.

This clone was recorded a few times. J is TRBJ2-1 and V is TRBV4-2; 14 nucleotides agree with TRBD2. This CDR3 comprises 16 residues. The trim removed 6 bases at V and 6 bases at J, leaving 7 bases unmatched. The germline V gene encodes CDR1 LGHNA and CDR2 YNFKEQ. The CDR3 coding sequence is TGTGCCAGCAGTCCTACCGGGACTAGCGGGAGCAATGAGCAGTTCTTC. Translated: CASSPTGTSGSNEQFF.

This chain joins TRBV9 and TRBJ1-1; no definite D call. The V gene's germline CDR1 is SGDLS and CDR2 YYNGEE. Between the trimmed V and J ends, which lost 8 bases and 10 bases, there was a span of 24 bases. This CDR3 has 14 amino acids. CDR3 sequence reads: CASGSGPSRLGAFF. The CDR3, as DNA: TGTGCCAGTGGGTCAGGCCCCTCGCGTCTTGGAGCTTTCTTT.

The chain is built from TRBV4-1 and TRBJ2-5; D not resolved. V was shortened by 1 base and J by 5 bases, with 14 bases between the two germline ends. CDR1 and CDR2 (germline): MGHRA, YSYEKL. The CDR3 length is 15 residues. The CDR3 DNA is TGCGCCAGCAGCCAAGGCAGGCGACAAAGTGAGACCCAGTACTTC. It specifies CASSQGRRQSETQYF.

V usage is TRBV2 and J usage is TRBJ1-5; D may be TRBD1 (6 bases). Deletions cut 6 bases from V and 4 bases from J, with 13 bases between. CDR1 and CDR2 (germline): SNHLY, FYNNEI. The CDR3 is 14 amino acids. CDR3 DNA: TGTGCCAGCAGGGGCACAGGGTGGAATCAGCCCCAGCATTTT. This translates into CASRGTGWNQPQHF. The full variable domain, its missing parts supplied by reference TRBV2 and TRBJ1-5, is EPEVTQTPSHQVTQMGQEVILRCVPISNHLYFYWYRQILGQKVEFLVSFYNNEISEKSEIFDDQFSVERPDGSNFTLKIRSTKLEDSAMYFCASRGTGWNQPQHFGDGTRLSIL.

This clone occurred a few times. The genes are TRBV5-5 and TRBJ2-2; D is undetermined. Germline V CDR1 and CDR2: SGHKS, YYEKEE (reference sequence). V was clipped by 2 bases and J by 1 base, with 6 bases between them. The CDR3 length is 14 residues. The CDR3 sequence: CASSLRVNTGELFF. The CDR3 coding sequence is TGTGCCAGCAGCTTACGGGTGAACACCGGGGAGCTGTTTTTT.

The V gene is TRBV30, the J gene TRBJ2-3, with 12 bases that match TRBD2. Germline V gives CDR1 GTSNPN, CDR2 SVGIG (reference sequence). This CDR3 has 16 residues. J lost 0 bases, V lost 2 bases, and 3 bases had no gene match. The CDR3 is CAWSQGLAGSTDTQYF. The CDR3, as DNA: TGTGCCTGGAGTCAAGGACTAGCGGGGAGCACAGATACGCAGTATTTT. Looking up the rest from reference TRBV30 and TRBJ2-3 gives the full variable domain: SQTIHQWPATLVQPVGSPLSLECTVEGTSNPNLYWYRQAAGRGLQLLFYSVGIGQISSEVPQNLSASRPQDRQFILSSKKLLLSDSGFYLCAWSQGLAGSTDTQYFGPGTRLTVL.

The V call is TRBV2, the J call TRBJ2-5; the D gene is possibly TRBD1 (6 bases). From germline, CDR1 is SNHLY and CDR2 FYNNEI. Trimming stripped 8 bases from V and 1 base from J, with 14 bases between. The CDR3 has 14 residues. CDR3 protein: CASLLDRAQETQYF. Written as DNA, the CDR3 is TGTGCCAGCCTACTGGACAGAGCCCAAGAGACCCAGTACTTC.

The chain uses TRBV5-1 and TRBJ2-1, with 9 bases that match TRBD1. The CDR3 totals 15 residues. The junction had 6 bases not matched to a gene; V was cut back by 4 bases and J by 4 bases. Germline CDR1 and CDR2: SGHRS and YFSETQ. The CDR3 sequence: CASSQGQGGYNEQFF. In DNA form, the CDR3 reads TGCGCCAGCAGCCAGGGACAGGGTGGTTACAATGAGCAGTTCTTC.